The 13 T cell receptor beta chains below were found in one sample sequenced in a study of identical twins. TCRdb processed the 5' RACE reads anew with MiXCR; each CDR3 protein has one entry. The data show a few hundred thousand distinct CDR3 sequences, around 20% seen once. The sequenced sample consisted of naive T cells sorted from blood. All receptors derive from a man over 45 in good health.

V and J are TRBV18 and TRBJ2-3, with 10 bases aligning to TRBD1. The CDR3 sequence is 15 residues long. In germline, CDR1 is KGHSH, CDR2 LQKENI. The junction had 4 bases not matched to a gene; V was cut back by 3 bases and J by 4 bases. The CDR3 sequence: CASSPLTGGSDTQYF. In DNA form, the CDR3 reads TGTGCCAGCTCACCGTTGACAGGGGGCTCAGATACGCAGTATTTT.

In its sample, this clonotype was seen many times. The chain combines TRBV6-1 with TRBJ2-2; a possible D gene is TRBD2 (6 bases). The length of the CDR3 is 15 residues. The germline V and J ends were trimmed by 6 bases and 3 bases, with 14 bases remaining between them. Germline-derived CDR1 and CDR2 are MNHNS and SASEGT. In nucleotides, the CDR3 is TGTGCCAGCAGAAAGGGGACTTATTACACCGGGGAGCTGTTTTTT. Amino acid sequence: CASRKGTYYTGELFF.

This clonotype was counted a few times. V and J are TRBV5-1 and TRBJ2-1; possibly TRBD2 for D (7 bases). The germline V gene encodes CDR1 SGHRS and CDR2 YFSETQ. V was clipped by 4 bases and J by 9 bases, with 20 bases between them. The CDR3 covers 15 residues. The CDR3 region has the DNA TGCGCCAGCAGCCCAGGACTAGGTGGGGGCATTGAGCAGTTCTTC. It translates to CASSPGLGGGIEQFF.

V gene TRBV20-1 combines with J gene TRBJ1-2, with a weak D call TRBD1 (5 bases). CDR1 and CDR2 from the germline V gene are DFQATT and SNEGSKA (reference sequence). V lost 5 bases, J lost 3 bases, and 16 bases lay in between. The CDR3 is 14 residues long. The CDR3 reads CSAPSRDLDYGYTF. The CDR3 coding sequence is TGCAGTGCTCCCTCCAGGGATCTAGACTATGGCTACACCTTC.

This clonotype has only one observation. The chain carries TRBV6-1 and TRBJ2-5; a weak D match, TRBD1 (6 bases). The CDR3 runs to 16 residues. Germline V CDR1 and CDR2: MNHNS, SASEGT. V was shortened by 6 bases and J by 5 bases, with 22 bases between the two germline ends. Here the CDR3 DNA reads TGTGCCAGCAGCACACTCCGGGACACGAGTTGGGAGACCCAGTACTTC. Translated, it gives CASSTLRDTSWETQYF.

This clonotype was recorded many times. The chain uses TRBV5-5 and TRBJ2-3; tentatively, D is TRBD1 (6 bases). From germline, CDR1 is SGHKS and CDR2 YYEKEE (reference sequence). Trimming left V 5 bases short and J 4 bases short, with 8 bases between. CDR3 length: 12 amino acids. CDR3 in DNA: TGTGCCAGCAGGTCAGGGGCAGATACGCAGTATTTT. Its translation is CASRSGADTQYF.

This chain joins TRBV10-3 and TRBJ1-1; TRBD1 is a possible D gene (5 bases). V was clipped by 6 bases and J by 1 base, with 12 bases between them. The CDR3 length is 14 residues. Germline V CDR1 and CDR2: ENHRY, SYGVKD. The CDR3 coding sequence is TGTGCCATCAGGAGGGGCGATTCGAACACTGAAGCTTTCTTT. Amino acids: CAIRRGDSNTEAFF.

This clonotype has a count of ten or more. J is TRBJ1-1 and V is TRBV5-6, with 8 bases lining up with TRBD1. CDR1 and CDR2 from the germline V gene are SGHDT and YYEEEE. With V trimmed by 4 bases and J by 6 bases, 2 bases remained unmatched. The CDR3 spans 12 residues. CDR3 amino acids: CASSPGGPEAFF. Written as DNA, the CDR3 is TGTGCCAGCAGCCCAGGGGGCCCTGAAGCTTTCTTT.

This rearrangement joins TRBV3-1 to TRBJ2-3; 16 bases match TRBD2. The junction had 8 bases not matched to a gene; V was cut back by 4 bases and J by 4 bases. The CDR3 sequence is 18 residues long. Germline CDR1 is LGHDT and CDR2 is YNNKEL (reference sequence). The CDR3 sequence: CASSPEGLAGGPADTQYF. CDR3 bases: TGTGCCAGCAGCCCCGAGGGACTAGCGGGAGGGCCGGCAGATACGCAGTATTTT.

The chain combines TRBV28 with TRBJ2-3, with a possible D match to TRBD2 (7 bases). Trimming left V 6 bases short and J 3 bases short, with 19 bases between. The CDR3 spans 16 residues. In germline, CDR1 is MDHEN, CDR2 SYDVKM. The CDR3 loop reads CASRPIGGGATDTQYF. The CDR3 DNA reads TGTGCCAGCAGACCAATCGGAGGGGGGGCAACAGATACGCAGTATTTT.

The J gene is TRBJ2-2, the V gene TRBV28; D not certain. Germline V gene sequence: CDR1 MDHEN, CDR2 SYDVKM. Trimming removed 4 bases from V and 0 bases from J, with 6 bases in between. This CDR3 contains 14 residues. The CDR3 sequence is CASSSRPNTGELFF. The CDR3 DNA is TGTGCCAGCAGTTCCCGTCCGAACACCGGGGAGCTGTTTTTT. The full variable domain, with the rest looked up from reference TRBV28 and TRBJ2-2, is DVKVTQSSRYLVKRTGEKVFLECVQDMDHENMFWYRQDPGLGLRLIYFSYDVKMKEKGDIPEGYSVSREKKERFSLILESASTNQTSMYLCASSSRPNTGELFFGEGSRLTVL.

The chain employs TRBV5-1 and TRBJ1-4; the match to TRBD1 covers 8 bases. The CDR3 loop spans 16 amino acids. The J segment lost 4 bases and the V segment lost 0 bases, leaving 5 bases of the junction unmatched. Germline CDR1 SGHRS, CDR2 YFSETQ. CDR3: CASSLARGPGNEKLFF. The CDR3 DNA reads TGCGCCAGCAGCTTGGCCAGGGGGCCGGGTAATGAAAAACTGTTTTTT.

This clonotype was seen a handful of times. The chain employs TRBV12-3 or TRBV12-4 and TRBJ1-1, with a weak D call TRBD1 (5 bases). The germline V and J ends were trimmed by 8 bases and 4 bases, with 8 bases remaining between them. The CDR3 runs 11 residues. In DNA, the CDR3 is TGTGCCAGCTGGGACGGCACTGAAGCTTTCTTT. Translating gives CASWDGTEAFF.